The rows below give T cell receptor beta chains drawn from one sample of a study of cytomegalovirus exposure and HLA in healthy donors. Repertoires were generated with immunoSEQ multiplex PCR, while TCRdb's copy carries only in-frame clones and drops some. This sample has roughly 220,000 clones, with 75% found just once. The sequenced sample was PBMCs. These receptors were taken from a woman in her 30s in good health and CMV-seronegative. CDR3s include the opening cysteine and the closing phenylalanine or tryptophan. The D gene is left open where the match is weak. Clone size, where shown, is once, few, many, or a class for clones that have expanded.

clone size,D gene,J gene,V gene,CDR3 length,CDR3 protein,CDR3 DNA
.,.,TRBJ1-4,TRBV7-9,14,CASSFENTGEKLFF,TGTGCCAGCAGCTTCGAGAACACGGGTGAAAAACTGTTTTTT
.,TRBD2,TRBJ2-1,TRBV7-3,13,CASSSILAGEQFF,TGTGCCAGCAGCTCCATCCTAGCGGGAGAGCAGTTCTTC
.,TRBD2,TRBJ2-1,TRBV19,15,CASSMTSGSFYEQFF,TGTGCCAGTAGTATGACTAGCGGGAGTTTCTATGAGCAGTTCTTC
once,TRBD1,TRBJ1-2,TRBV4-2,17,CASSHSGQGKRGYGYTF,TGTGCCAGCAGCCACAGCGGACAGGGGAAGAGAGGATATGGCTACACCTTC
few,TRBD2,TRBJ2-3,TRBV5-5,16,CASSRGSGGNTDTQYF,TGTGCCAGCAGCCGGGGTAGCGGGGGAAACACAGATACGCAGTATTTT
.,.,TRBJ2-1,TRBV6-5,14,CVSSYESLANEQFF,TGTGTCAGCAGTTACGAGTCACTAGCAAATGAGCAGTTCTTC
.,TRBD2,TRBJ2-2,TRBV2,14,CASGLAENTGELFF,TGTGCCAGCGGACTAGCGGAAAACACCGGGGAGCTGTTTTTT
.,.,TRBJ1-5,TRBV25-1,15,CASSDGQYSNQPQHF,TGTGCCAGCAGTGATGGGCAGTATAGCAATCAGCCCCAGCATTTT
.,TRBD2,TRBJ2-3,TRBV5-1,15,CASSLQAGEIDTQYF,TGCGCCAGCAGCTTACAAGCGGGAGAGATTGATACGCAGTATTTT
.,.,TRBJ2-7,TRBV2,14,CASRGGQGAYEQYF,TGTGCCAGCAGGGGAGGGCAGGGGGCGTACGAGCAGTACTTC
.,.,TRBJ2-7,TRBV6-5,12,CASTGEMDEQYF,TGTGCCAGCACCGGGGAAATGGACGAGCAGTACTTC
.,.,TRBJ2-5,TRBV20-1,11,CSAQYQETQYF,TGCAGTGCTCAGTACCAAGAGACCCAGTACTTC
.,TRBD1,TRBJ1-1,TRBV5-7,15,CASSMSRTGPWPAFF,TGTGCCAGCAGCATGTCCAGGACAGGTCCCTGGCCAGCCTTCTTT
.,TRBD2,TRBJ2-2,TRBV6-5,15,CASSPGTSGTGELFF,TGTGCCAGCAGTCCCGGGACTAGCGGGACCGGGGAGCTGTTTTTT
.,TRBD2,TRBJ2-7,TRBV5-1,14,CASRSSGLPYEQYF,TGCGCCAGCAGATCTAGCGGGTTACCCTACGAGCAGTACTTC
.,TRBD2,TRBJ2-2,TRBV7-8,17,CASSLKLAGGLTGELFF,TGTGCCAGCAGCTTGAAACTAGCGGGAGGGCTAACCGGGGAGCTGTTTTTT
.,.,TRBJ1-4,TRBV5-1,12,CASNREGEKLFF,TGCGCCAGCAATAGGGAGGGGGAAAAACTGTTTTTT
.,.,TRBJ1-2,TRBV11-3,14,CASSLVNGNYGYTF,TGTGCCAGCAGCTTAGTGAACGGGAACTATGGCTACACCTTC
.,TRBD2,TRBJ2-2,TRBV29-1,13,CSGTGGGAGELFF,TGCAGCGGGACTGGCGGGGGGGCCGGGGAGCTGTTTTTT
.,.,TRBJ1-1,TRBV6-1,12,CASRERDLEAFF,TGTGCCAGCAGAGAGCGGGATTTAGAAGCTTTCTTT
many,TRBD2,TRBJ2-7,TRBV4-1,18,CASSQEKMTSGFSYEQYF,TGCGCCAGCAGCCAAGAAAAAATGACTAGCGGGTTTTCCTACGAGCAGTACTTC
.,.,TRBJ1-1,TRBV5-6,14,CASSLSPRATEAFF,TGTGCCAGCAGCTTGAGTCCGAGGGCCACTGAAGCTTTCTTT
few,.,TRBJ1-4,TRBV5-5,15,CASSDEWGRDEKLFF,TGTGCCAGCAGCGATGAATGGGGGCGGGATGAAAAACTGTTTTTT
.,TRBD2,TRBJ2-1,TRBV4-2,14,CASSQEGLADEQFF,TGTGCCAGCAGCCAAGAAGGACTAGCGGATGAGCAGTTCTTC
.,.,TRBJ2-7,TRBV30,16,CAWSVARGTVTYEQYF,TGTGCCTGGAGTGTAGCTCGCGGGACGGTAACCTACGAGCAGTACTTC
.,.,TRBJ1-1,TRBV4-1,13,CASSRYETAEAFF,TGTGCCAGCAGCCGGTACGAGACAGCTGAAGCTTTCTTT
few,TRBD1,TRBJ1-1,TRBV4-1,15,CASSARQGANTEAFF,TGCGCCAGCAGCGCCCGACAGGGGGCAAACACTGAAGCTTTCTTT
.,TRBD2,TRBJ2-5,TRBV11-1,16,CASTHSGGPYQETQYF,TGTGCCAGCACCCATAGCGGGGGGCCTTACCAAGAGACCCAGTACTTC
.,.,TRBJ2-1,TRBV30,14,CDWSVSAPLDEQFF,TGTGACTGGAGTGTATCAGCGCCTTTAGATGAGCAGTTCTTC
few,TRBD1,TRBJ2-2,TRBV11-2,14,CASGGQGSTGELFF,TGTGCCAGCGGGGGACAGGGGTCGACCGGGGAGCTGTTTTTT
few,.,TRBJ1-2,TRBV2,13,CASSNQEGYGYTF,TGTGCCAGCAGTAACCAGGAGGGGTATGGCTACACCTTC
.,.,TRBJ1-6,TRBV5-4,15,CASGPVDSFDSPLHF,TGTGCCAGCGGGCCCGTGGACAGTTTTGATTCACCCCTCCACTTT
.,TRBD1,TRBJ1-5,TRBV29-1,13,CSVPGQGDQPQHF,TGCAGCGTGCCAGGACAGGGTGATCAGCCCCAGCATTTT
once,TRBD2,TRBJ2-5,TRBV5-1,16,CASSSGLAGGEETQYF,TGCGCCAGCAGCTCGGGACTAGCGGGAGGGGAAGAGACCCAGTACTTC
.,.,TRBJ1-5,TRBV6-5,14,CASTPAGLNQPQHF,TGTGCCAGCACCCCCGCGGGGCTGAATCAGCCCCAGCATTTT
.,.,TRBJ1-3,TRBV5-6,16,CASSLSGRFSGNTIYF,TGTGCCAGCAGCTTGTCCGGCAGGTTCTCTGGAAACACCATATATTTT
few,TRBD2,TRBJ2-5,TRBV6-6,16,CASNSGGAGVGETQYF,TGTGCCAGCAACTCTGGTGGAGCGGGAGTGGGAGAGACCCAGTACTTC
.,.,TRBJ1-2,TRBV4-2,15,CASSQDLAGTYGYTF,TGTGCCAGCAGCCAAGATTTAGCGGGGACCTATGGCTACACCTTC
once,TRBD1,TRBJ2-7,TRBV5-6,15,CASSLGRTGGYEQYF,TGTGCCAGCAGCCTCGGCAGGACAGGGGGGTACGAGCAGTACTTC
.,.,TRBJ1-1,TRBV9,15,CASSALEGVEAEAFF,TGTGCCAGCAGCGCCCTAGAGGGAGTTGAAGCTGAAGCTTTCTTT
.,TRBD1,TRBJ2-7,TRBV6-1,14,CASSAQGVSYEQYF,TGTGCCAGCAGTGCACAGGGGGTTTCCTACGAGCAGTACTTC
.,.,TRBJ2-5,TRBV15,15,CATSSHRDLQETQYF,TGTGCCACCAGCTCCCACCGAGATCTCCAAGAGACCCAGTACTTC
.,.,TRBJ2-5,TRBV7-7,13,CASSLGTQETQYF,TGTGCTAGCAGCTTGGGCACGCAAGAGACCCAGTACTTC
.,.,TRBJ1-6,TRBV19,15,CASSIGSSYNSPLHF,TGTGCCAGTAGTATAGGGAGCTCCTATAATTCACCCCTCCACTTT
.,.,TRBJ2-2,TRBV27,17,CASSFLPDKSNTGELFF,TGTGCCAGCAGTTTCCTCCCGGACAAATCGAACACCGGGGAGCTGTTTTTT
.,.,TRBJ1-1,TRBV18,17,CASSPRGAGIMNTEAFF,TGTGCCAGCTCACCACGTGGGGCCGGAATAATGAACACTGAAGCTTTCTTT